This record covers a single T cell receptor (beta chain). Antigen: not known. This was the immunoSEQ v3.0 assay at survey level. Profiled with immunoSEQ multiplex PCR; TCRdb holds only in-frame clones, not every one. The table records about 40,000 clones, roughly 90% of them present only once. The record originates from a study of long-term antiretroviral therapy in people with HIV. CDR3 length: 16 amino acids. CDR1 is MNHEY and CDR2 is SMNVEV in the germline V gene (reference sequence). The V gene lost 3 bases and the J gene lost 3 bases, with 17 bases spanning the gap. Broader study findings: In HIV, the repertoires covered a tighter span of CDR3 lengths than in controls.

V gene TRBV27 combines with J gene TRBJ1-1, with D tentatively TRBD1 (5 bases). The sequencing used unsorted PBMCs, collected 1.2 years after starting antiretroviral therapy. This clonotype originated in a woman in her forties or fifties with HIV. The CDR3 protein is CASSLAPWGRDTEAFF. CDR3 DNA sequence: TGTGCCAGCAGTTTGGCCCCCTGGGGCAGGGACACTGAAGCTTTCTTT.